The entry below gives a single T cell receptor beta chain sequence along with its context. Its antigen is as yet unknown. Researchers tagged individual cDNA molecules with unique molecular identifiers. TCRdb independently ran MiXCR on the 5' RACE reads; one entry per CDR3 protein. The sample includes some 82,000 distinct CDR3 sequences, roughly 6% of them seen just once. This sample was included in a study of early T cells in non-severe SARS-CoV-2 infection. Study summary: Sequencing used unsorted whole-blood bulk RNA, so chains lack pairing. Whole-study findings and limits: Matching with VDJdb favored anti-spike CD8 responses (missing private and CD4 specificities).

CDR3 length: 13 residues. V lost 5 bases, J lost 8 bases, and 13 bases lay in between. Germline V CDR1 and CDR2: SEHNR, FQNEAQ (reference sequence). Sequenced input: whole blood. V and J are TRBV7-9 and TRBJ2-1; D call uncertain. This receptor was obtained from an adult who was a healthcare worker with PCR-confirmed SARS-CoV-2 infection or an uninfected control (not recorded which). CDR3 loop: CASSPSTSYEQFF. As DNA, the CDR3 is TGTGCCAGCAGCCCCTCGACAAGTTATGAGCAGTTCTTC.